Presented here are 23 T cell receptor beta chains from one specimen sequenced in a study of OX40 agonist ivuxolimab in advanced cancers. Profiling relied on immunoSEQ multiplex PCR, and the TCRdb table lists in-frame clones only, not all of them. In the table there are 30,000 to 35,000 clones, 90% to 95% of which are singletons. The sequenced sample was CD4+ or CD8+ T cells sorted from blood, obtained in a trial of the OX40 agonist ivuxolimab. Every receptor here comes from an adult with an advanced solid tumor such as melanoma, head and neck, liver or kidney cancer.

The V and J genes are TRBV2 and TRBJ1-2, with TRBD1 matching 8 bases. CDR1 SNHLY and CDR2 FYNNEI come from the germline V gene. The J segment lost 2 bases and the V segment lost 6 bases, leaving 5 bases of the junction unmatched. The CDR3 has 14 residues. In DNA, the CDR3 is TGTGCCAGCAGGACGGGACAGGAGAACTATGGCTACACCTTC. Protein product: CASRTGQENYGYTF.

The CDR3 region is CASSSGTSGNYEQYF. The CDR3 region has the DNA TGTGCCAGCAGCTCAGGGACTAGCGGGAACTACGAGCAGTACTTC. V is TRBV9 and J is TRBJ2-7; TRBD2 matches 13 bases. V lost 4 bases, J lost 3 bases, and 4 bases stayed unmatched. The CDR3 sequence is 15 residues long. CDR1 SGDLS and CDR2 YYNGEE come from the germline V gene. The variable domain in full, with the rest retrieved from reference TRBV9 and TRBJ2-7, is DSGVTQTPKHLITATGQRVTLRCSPRSGDLSVYWYQQSLDQGLQFLIQYYNGEERAKGNILERFSAQQFPDLHSELNLSSLELGDSALYFCASSSGTSGNYEQYFGPGTRLTVT.

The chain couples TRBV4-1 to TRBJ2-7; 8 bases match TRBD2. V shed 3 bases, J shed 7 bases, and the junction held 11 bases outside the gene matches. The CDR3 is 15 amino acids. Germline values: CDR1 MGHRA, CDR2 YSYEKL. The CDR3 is CASSQGGGPSGEQYF. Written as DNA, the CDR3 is TGCGCCAGCAGCCAGGGCGGGGGGCCCTCTGGGGAGCAGTACTTC.

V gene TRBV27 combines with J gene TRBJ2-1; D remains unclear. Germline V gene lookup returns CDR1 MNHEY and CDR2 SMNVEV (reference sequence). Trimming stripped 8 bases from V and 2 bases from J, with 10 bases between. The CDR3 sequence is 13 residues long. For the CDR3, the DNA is TGTGCCAGCTGCCCCTCTCCCTACAATGAGCAGTTCTTC. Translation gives CASCPSPYNEQFF.

The CDR3 DNA is TGTGCCAGCAAACTCACCCAGGGTCGTCATCAGCCCCAGCATTTT. It is translated as CASKLTQGRHQPQHF. The V gene is TRBV6-5, the J gene TRBJ1-5, with D possibly being TRBD1 (5 bases). The length of the CDR3 is 15 residues. Germline CDR1 is MNHEY and CDR2 is SVGAGI. V was clipped by 7 bases and J by 5 bases, with 18 bases between them.

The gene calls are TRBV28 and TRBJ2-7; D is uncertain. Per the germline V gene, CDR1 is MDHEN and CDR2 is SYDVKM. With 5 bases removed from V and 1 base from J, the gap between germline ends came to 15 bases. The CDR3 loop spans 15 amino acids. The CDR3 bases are TGTGCCAGCAGTCTCCCTGCTGTTACATCCTACGAGCAGTACTTC. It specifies CASSLPAVTSYEQYF.

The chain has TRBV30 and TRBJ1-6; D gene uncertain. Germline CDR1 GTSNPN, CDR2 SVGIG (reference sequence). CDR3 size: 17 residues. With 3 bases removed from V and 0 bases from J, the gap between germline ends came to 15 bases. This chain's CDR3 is CAWSVGRLNSYNSPLHF. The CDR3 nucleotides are TGTGCCTGGAGCGTCGGCCGGCTAAACTCCTATAATTCACCCCTCCACTTT.

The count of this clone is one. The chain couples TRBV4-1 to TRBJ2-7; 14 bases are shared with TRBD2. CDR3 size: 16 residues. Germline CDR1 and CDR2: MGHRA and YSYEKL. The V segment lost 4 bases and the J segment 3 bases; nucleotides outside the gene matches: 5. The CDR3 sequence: CASSLRGTSGGYEQYF. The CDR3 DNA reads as TGCGCCAGCAGCCTAAGGGGGACTAGCGGGGGCTACGAGCAGTACTTC.

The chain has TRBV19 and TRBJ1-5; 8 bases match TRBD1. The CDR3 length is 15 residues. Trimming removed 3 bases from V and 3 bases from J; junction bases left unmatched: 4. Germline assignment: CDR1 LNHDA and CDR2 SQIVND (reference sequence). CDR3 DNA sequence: TGTGCCAGTAGTATTGGACAGGGCATCAATCAGCCCCAGCATTTT. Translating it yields CASSIGQGINQPQHF.

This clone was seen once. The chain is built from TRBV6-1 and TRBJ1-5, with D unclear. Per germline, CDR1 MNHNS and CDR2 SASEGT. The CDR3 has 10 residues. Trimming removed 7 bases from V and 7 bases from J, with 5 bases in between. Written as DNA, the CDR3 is TGTGCCAGCAACTCCCAGCCCCAGCATTTT. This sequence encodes CASNSQPQHF.

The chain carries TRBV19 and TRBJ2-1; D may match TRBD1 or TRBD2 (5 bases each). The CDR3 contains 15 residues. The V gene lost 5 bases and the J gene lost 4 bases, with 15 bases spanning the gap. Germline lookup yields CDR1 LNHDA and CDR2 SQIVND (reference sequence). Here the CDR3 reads CASSFLQGTYNEQFF. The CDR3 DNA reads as TGTGCCAGTAGTTTTTTGCAAGGGACGTACAATGAGCAGTTCTTC.

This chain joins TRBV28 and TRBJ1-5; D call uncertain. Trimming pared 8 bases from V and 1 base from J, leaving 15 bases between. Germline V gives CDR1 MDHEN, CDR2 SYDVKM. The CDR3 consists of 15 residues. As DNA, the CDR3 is TGTGCCAGCGCTTTGAGGGTTGTCAGCAATCAGCCCCAGCATTTT. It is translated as CASALRVVSNQPQHF.

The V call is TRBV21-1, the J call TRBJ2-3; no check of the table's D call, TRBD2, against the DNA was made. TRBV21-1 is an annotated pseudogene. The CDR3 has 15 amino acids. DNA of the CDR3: TGTGCCAGCAGTAAGTACGGGAGGGGATCAGATACGCAGTATTTT. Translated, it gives CASSKYGRGSDTQYF.

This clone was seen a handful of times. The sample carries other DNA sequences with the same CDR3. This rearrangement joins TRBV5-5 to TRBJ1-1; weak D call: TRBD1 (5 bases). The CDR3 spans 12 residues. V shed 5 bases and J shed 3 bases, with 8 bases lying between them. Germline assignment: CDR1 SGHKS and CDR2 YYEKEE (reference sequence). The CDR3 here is CASSLTDTEAFF. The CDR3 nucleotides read TGTGCCAGCAGTTTGACAGACACTGAAGCTTTCTTT.

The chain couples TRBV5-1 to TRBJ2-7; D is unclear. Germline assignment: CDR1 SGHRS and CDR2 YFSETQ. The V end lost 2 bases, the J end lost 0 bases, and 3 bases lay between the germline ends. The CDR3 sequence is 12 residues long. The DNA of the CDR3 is TGCGCCAGCAGCTTCAGCTCCTACGAGCAGTACTTC. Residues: CASSFSSYEQYF.

The DNA for the CDR3 is TGTGCCTGGAATGTTAATTCACCCCTCCACTTT. It is translated as CAWNVNSPLHF. J is TRBJ1-6 and V is TRBV30; D uncertain. Trimming removed 4 bases at V and 6 bases at J, with 4 bases between. Germline CDR1 GTSNPN, CDR2 SVGIG (reference sequence). The CDR3 contains 11 residues.

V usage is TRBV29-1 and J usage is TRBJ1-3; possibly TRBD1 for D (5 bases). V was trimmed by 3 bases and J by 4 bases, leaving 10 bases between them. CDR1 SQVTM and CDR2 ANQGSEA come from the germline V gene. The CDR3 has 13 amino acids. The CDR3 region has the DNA TGCAGCGTTGAGGAGGGGTCCGGAAACACCATATATTTT. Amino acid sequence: CSVEEGSGNTIYF.

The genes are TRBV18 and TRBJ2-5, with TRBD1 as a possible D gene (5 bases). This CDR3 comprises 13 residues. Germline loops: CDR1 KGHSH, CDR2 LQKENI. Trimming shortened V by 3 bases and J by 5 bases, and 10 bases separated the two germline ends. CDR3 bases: TGTGCCAGCTCACCGGACAACTCGGAGACCCAGTACTTC. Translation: CASSPDNSETQYF.

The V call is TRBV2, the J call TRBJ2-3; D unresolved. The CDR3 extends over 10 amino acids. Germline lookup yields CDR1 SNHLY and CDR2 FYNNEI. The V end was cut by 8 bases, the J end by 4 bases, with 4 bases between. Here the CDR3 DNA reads TGTGCCAGCGAGGCAGATACGCAGTATTTT. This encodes CASEADTQYF.

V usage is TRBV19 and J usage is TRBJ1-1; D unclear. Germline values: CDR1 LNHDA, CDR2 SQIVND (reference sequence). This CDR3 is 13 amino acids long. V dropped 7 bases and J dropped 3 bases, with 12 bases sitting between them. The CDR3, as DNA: TGTGCCAGTACCAACTTTGGAGACACTGAAGCTTTCTTT. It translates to CASTNFGDTEAFF.

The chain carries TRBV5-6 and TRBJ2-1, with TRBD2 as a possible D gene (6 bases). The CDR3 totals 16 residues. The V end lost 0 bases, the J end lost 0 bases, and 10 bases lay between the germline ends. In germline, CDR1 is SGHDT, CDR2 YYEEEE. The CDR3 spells CASSLVGGNSYNEQFF. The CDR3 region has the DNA TGTGCCAGCAGCTTGGTGGGGGGAAACTCCTACAATGAGCAGTTCTTC.

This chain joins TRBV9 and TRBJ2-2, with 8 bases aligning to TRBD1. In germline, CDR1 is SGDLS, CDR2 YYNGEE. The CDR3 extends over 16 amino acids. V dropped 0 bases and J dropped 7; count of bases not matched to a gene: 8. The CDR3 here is CASSVGVQGAGGELFF. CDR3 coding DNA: TGTGCCAGCAGCGTAGGGGTGCAGGGGGCAGGCGGGGAGCTGTTTTTT.

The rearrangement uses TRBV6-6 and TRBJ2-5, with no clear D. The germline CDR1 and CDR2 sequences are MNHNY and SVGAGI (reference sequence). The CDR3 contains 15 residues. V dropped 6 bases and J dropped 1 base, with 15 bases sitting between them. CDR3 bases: TGTGCCAGCAGAAAAAAATCTAGGCTCCAAGAGACCCAGTACTTC. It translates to CASRKKSRLQETQYF.